This T cell receptor (beta chain) was sequenced during a study of Graves' ophthalmopathy and Graves' hyperthyroidism. The study, taken as a whole, reports: The model predicted ophthalmopathy progression with 65% to 71% sensitivity and less than 80% specificity. Most expanded thyroid clonotypes above 0.001 frequency also appeared in blood.

Germline V gene lookup returns CDR1 ENHRY and CDR2 SYGVKD. V was clipped by 10 bases and J by 1 base, with 22 bases between them. This CDR3 contains 16 residues. As concerns this clonotype: Its target is unknown.

For repertoire sequencing, the TCR beta CDR3 regions were amplified from RNA transcripts. Investigators did first-round RT-PCR with HTBI primers, then second-round multiplex PCR. TCRdb recomputed calls from the multiplex PCR reads with MiXCR, one row per CDR3 protein. The data hold 1 million to 1.3 million distinct CDR3 sequences, with approximately 35% observed a single time. Sequencing input: peripheral blood or thyroid tissue (not recorded which). The receptor was isolated from an adult man with Graves' hyperthyroidism. V gene TRBV10-3 combines with J gene TRBJ1-1; weak D call: TRBD1 (5 bases). This CDR3 is CASRVSGGDPNTEAFF. Here the CDR3 DNA reads TGTGCCAGCAGAGTAAGCGGGGGGGACCCGAACACTGAAGCTTTCTTT.